Presented here are 25 T cell receptor beta chains from one specimen sequenced in a study of T cells after yellow fever vaccination. TCRdb passed the 5' RACE reads through MiXCR, listing each CDR3 protein once. The sample has some 340,000 distinct CDR3 sequences, roughly 10% seen once. This material consisted of CD4+ T cells sorted from PBMCs, taken 45 days after the yellow fever booster vaccination. All receptors come from a man between 18 and 35 years old who received the YFV17D yellow fever vaccine.

Ten or more counts support this clonotype. This chain uses TRBV5-1 with TRBJ2-6; no definite D call. Germline values: CDR1 SGHRS, CDR2 YFSETQ. V was trimmed by 3 bases and J by 2 bases, leaving 18 bases between them. The length of the CDR3 is 18 residues. CDR3 region: CASSWMNSMGPGANVLTF. The CDR3 DNA reads as TGCGCCAGCAGCTGGATGAATAGTATGGGCCCTGGGGCCAACGTCCTGACTTTC.

This clonotype was counted between two and nine times. The chain carries TRBV5-1 and TRBJ2-7; D possibly uses TRBD1 or TRBD2 (6 bases each). V was clipped by 0 bases and J by 0 bases, with 13 bases between them. This CDR3 is 16 amino acids long. CDR1 and CDR2 from the germline V gene are SGHRS and YFSETQ. CDR3 amino acids: CASSLAGGFGSYEQYF. CDR3 coding DNA: TGCGCCAGCAGCTTGGCCGGGGGCTTCGGCTCCTACGAGCAGTACTTC.

This clonotype showed up many times. The rearrangement uses TRBV4-3 and TRBJ1-2; D is perhaps TRBD1 (6 bases). V dropped 4 bases and J dropped 3 bases, with 15 bases sitting between them. The CDR3 is made up of 15 amino acids. CDR1 is LGHNA, CDR2 YSLEER, per germline. CDR3 region: CASSPLGGHDYGYTF. The CDR3 bases are TGCGCCAGCAGCCCCCTGGGGGGGCATGACTATGGCTACACCTTC.

The DNA of the CDR3 is TGTGCCAGCAGCGTAACGGCCAGGGCCTACGAGCAGTACTTC. Protein: CASSVTARAYEQYF. The chain has TRBV9 and TRBJ2-7; tentative D call: TRBD1 (5 bases). CDR3 length: 14 amino acids. Germline V gene data show CDR1 as SGDLS and CDR2 as YYNGEE. V was trimmed by 1 base and J by 2 bases, leaving 10 bases between them.

This clonotype was detected only a few times. DNA of the CDR3: TGTGCCAGCAGCCAAGTGGCTACTAGCGGGGGGTGGGGTGAGCAGTTCTTC. It translates to CASSQVATSGGWGEQFF. This chain links TRBV4-2 with TRBJ2-1; 12 bases fit TRBD2. The CDR3 has 17 residues. J gave up 9 bases and V 1 base, and 10 bases lay outside the gene matches. Germline lookup yields CDR1 LGHNA and CDR2 YNFKEQ.

The gene calls are TRBV10-3 and TRBJ1-2; possible D gene TRBD1, 6 bases. V was cut by 3 bases and J by 5 bases, with 13 bases left in between. The CDR3 totals 14 residues. The germline V gene encodes CDR1 ENHRY and CDR2 SYGVKD. The CDR3 spells CAISDTGLLYGYTF. The CDR3 DNA follows: TGTGCCATCAGTGATACAGGGTTACTTTATGGCTACACCTTC.

This chain links TRBV5-1 with TRBJ2-3; D may match TRBD1 or TRBD2 (5 bases each). This CDR3 region has 15 residues. The V and J ends lost 0 bases and 6 bases respectively, with 14 bases between them. Germline-derived CDR1 and CDR2 are SGHRS and YFSETQ. The DNA of the CDR3 is TGCGCCAGCAGCTTGGAACGGTTGGGGGTGGATACGCAGTATTTT. This codes for CASSLERLGVDTQYF.

This sequence joins TRBV20-1 and TRBJ2-7; D is unclear. CDR3 length: 13 amino acids. Trimming pared 0 bases from V and 3 bases from J, leaving 9 bases between. Germline V gene data show CDR1 as DFQATT and CDR2 as SNEGSKA (reference sequence). The CDR3 is CSARDSRFYEQYV. CDR3 nucleotides: TGCAGTGCTAGAGATTCCCGGTTCTACGAGCAGTACGTC.

This clonotype was seen a handful of times. This rearrangement joins TRBV20-1 to TRBJ2-5; D possibly uses TRBD1 or TRBD2 (7 bases each). V dropped 6 bases and J dropped 3 bases, with 17 bases sitting between them. CDR1 and CDR2 (germline): DFQATT, SNEGSKA (reference sequence). The CDR3 has 14 amino acids. The CDR3: CSAGPQGREETQYF. The DNA for the CDR3 is TGCAGTGCGGGGCCACAGGGGAGGGAAGAGACCCAGTACTTC.

The chain is built from TRBV5-1 and TRBJ1-2, with TRBD1 matching over 7 bases. Looked up from germline, CDR1 is SGHRS and CDR2 is YFSETQ. J gave up 1 base and V 4 bases, and 13 bases lay outside the gene matches. This CDR3 contains 17 residues. Written as DNA, the CDR3 is TGCGCCAGCAGCCCTGGGGACAGTCTAAATTATAACTATGGCTACACCTTC. Its translation: CASSPGDSLNYNYGYTF.

V gene TRBV9 combines with J gene TRBJ1-6; 9 nucleotides line up with TRBD1. J lost 10 bases, V lost 4 bases, and 9 bases had no gene match. The CDR3 length is 15 residues. CDR1 SGDLS and CDR2 YYNGEE come from the germline V gene. CDR3 sequence: CASSPEGTGRSPLHF. The DNA for the CDR3 is TGTGCCAGCAGCCCGGAGGGGACAGGGAGATCACCCCTCCACTTT.

The CDR3 sequence: CASSDGLWEQPQHF. The CDR3 DNA reads TGTGCCAGCAGTGATGGTCTGTGGGAGCAGCCCCAGCATTTT. The chain employs TRBV6-4 and TRBJ1-5; no firm D call. The V gene lost 3 bases and the J gene lost 7 bases, with 13 bases spanning the gap. The CDR3 is 14 amino acids. Germline CDR1 and CDR2: MRHNA and SNTAGT.

The chain is built from TRBV19 and TRBJ1-1; D gene uncertain. This CDR3 spans 14 amino acids. The germline CDR1 and CDR2 sequences are LNHDA and SQIVND (reference sequence). V was pared by 3 bases and J by 0 bases, with 8 bases between. CDR3: CASSIGNLNTEAFF. The CDR3 region has the DNA TGTGCCAGTAGTATCGGGAACTTGAACACTGAAGCTTTCTTT.

This clonotype was observed many times. V is TRBV7-6 and J is TRBJ2-3; 13 bases fit TRBD2. Germline trimming cut 5 bases from V and 6 bases from J; bases unmatched to any gene: 11. The CDR3 loop spans 17 amino acids. Germline CDR1 is SGHVS and CDR2 is FNYEAQ. As DNA, the CDR3 is TGTGCCAGCAGCCGGGGACTAGCGGGAACCCGGAAGGATACGCAGTATTTT. Protein: CASSRGLAGTRKDTQYF.

This clonotype was seen ten or more times. The genes are TRBV5-1 and TRBJ2-5; 7 bases map to TRBD1. Per germline, CDR1 SGHRS and CDR2 YFSETQ. V lost 3 bases and J lost 4; bases outside the gene matches: 6. This CDR3 has 14 amino acids. The CDR3 nucleotides are TGCGCCAGCAGCTCGCAGGGGGTCGGAGAGACCCAGTACTTC. It yields the protein CASSSQGVGETQYF.

The chain uses TRBV18 and TRBJ1-1; 10 bases map to TRBD1. The CDR3 is 18 amino acids. V trimming: 3 bases; J trimming: 1 base; junction bases outside the gene matches: 11. Germline V gives CDR1 KGHSH, CDR2 LQKENI. The CDR3 nucleotides are TGTGCCAGCTCACCGGGACAGGGGAGGAGGTTTAGGAACACTGAAGCTTTCTTT. It specifies CASSPGQGRRFRNTEAFF.

This clonotype was observed many times. The V and J genes are TRBV15 and TRBJ2-1; 12 bases fit TRBD2. Germline assignment: CDR1 LNHNV and CDR2 YYDKDF (reference sequence). CDR3 size: 17 residues. V lost 5 bases and J lost 10; bases outside the gene matches: 15. In nucleotides, the CDR3 is TGTGCCACCAGCGGCGGACTAGCGGGGAGATCCAATAGCGAGCAGTTCTTC. This gives the protein CATSGGLAGRSNSEQFF. The variable domain in full, completed from reference TRBV15 and TRBJ2-1, reads DAMVIQNPRYQVTQFGKPVTLSCSQTLNHNVMYWYQQKSSQAPKLLFHYYDKDFNNEADTPDNFQSRRPNTSFCFLDIRSPGLGDTAMYLCATSGGLAGRSNSEQFFGPGTRLTVL.

This clonotype has just a few counts. The chain links TRBV4-3 to TRBJ1-1; D is ambiguous. The germline CDR1 and CDR2 sequences are LGHNA and YSLEER. This CDR3 has 14 amino acids. V was shortened by 1 base and J by 1 base, with 7 bases between the two germline ends. The DNA for the CDR3 is TGCGCCAGCAGCCAAGCCCTCTGGAACACTGAAGCTTTCTTT. Its protein is CASSQALWNTEAFF.

This clonotype appeared a single time. The chain joins TRBV3-1 to TRBJ1-2; D unresolved. The V end lost 4 bases, the J end lost 4 bases, and 13 bases lay between the germline ends. Germline CDR1 is LGHDT and CDR2 is YNNKEL (reference sequence). This CDR3 is 14 amino acids long. The CDR3 loop reads CASSPLKVIYGYTF. For the CDR3, the DNA is TGTGCCAGCAGCCCCCTGAAGGTCATCTATGGCTACACCTTC.

In its sample, this clonotype was seen many times. The V call is TRBV19, the J call TRBJ2-1, with 14 nucleotides matching TRBD2. CDR3 length: 15 amino acids. V was clipped by 8 bases and J by 8 bases; unmatched bases: 8. Looked up from germline, CDR1 is LNHDA and CDR2 is SQIVND (reference sequence). The CDR3 spells CASSRTSGGSHEQFF. The CDR3 DNA is TGTGCCAGTTCCCGGACTAGCGGGGGGTCCCATGAGCAGTTCTTC.

V usage is TRBV5-1 and J usage is TRBJ2-7; D remains unclear. The germline V gene has CDR1 SGHRS and CDR2 YFSETQ. V lost 0 bases to trimming and J lost 0 bases, with 4 bases between them. The CDR3 has 13 amino acids. CDR3 nucleotide sequence: TGCGCCAGCAGCTTGGTTCGCTCCTACGAGCAGTACTTC. Its protein is CASSLVRSYEQYF.

The CDR3 reads CASSRGTGESLHRYV. CDR3 bases: TGTGCCAGCAGCCGAGGGACAGGGGAATCCCTACATCGGTACGTC. This chain uses TRBV28 with TRBJ2-7, with 10 bases identical to TRBD1. The V gene end was trimmed by 6 bases and the J gene end by 12 bases; junction bases not matched to a gene: 17. This CDR3 has 15 amino acids. The germline gives CDR1 MDHEN, CDR2 SYDVKM.

This clonotype was seen only a few times. The chain couples TRBV5-1 to TRBJ2-5, with D perhaps given as TRBD1 or TRBD2 (5 bases each). Germline values: CDR1 SGHRS, CDR2 YFSETQ. The CDR3 runs 14 residues. The V and J ends lost 0 bases and 7 bases respectively, with 13 bases between them. Written as DNA, the CDR3 is TGCGCCAGCAGCTTGGAGGGGACGAGAGCGACCCAGTACTTC. It encodes CASSLEGTRATQYF.

There are a few counts of this clonotype. The V call is TRBV12-3 or TRBV12-4, the J call TRBJ2-2, with a weak D call TRBD2 (5 bases). V was clipped by 7 bases and J by 1 base, with 7 bases between them. CDR3 length: 13 residues. The CDR3 nucleotides are TGTGCCAGCATCGGAGGGAACACCGGGGAGCTGTTTTTT. Translation gives CASIGGNTGELFF.

This clonotype was recorded a few times. The chain is built from TRBV5-4 and TRBJ2-3; 7 nucleotides align to TRBD1. The CDR3 length is 15 residues. With 0 bases clipped from V and 6 bases from J, the junction kept 7 bases outside the gene matches. The germline V gene has CDR1 SGHNT and CDR2 YYREEE (reference sequence). The CDR3 region is CASSLGQGYADTQYF. For the CDR3, the DNA is TGTGCCAGCAGCTTGGGACAGGGCTACGCGGATACGCAGTATTTT.